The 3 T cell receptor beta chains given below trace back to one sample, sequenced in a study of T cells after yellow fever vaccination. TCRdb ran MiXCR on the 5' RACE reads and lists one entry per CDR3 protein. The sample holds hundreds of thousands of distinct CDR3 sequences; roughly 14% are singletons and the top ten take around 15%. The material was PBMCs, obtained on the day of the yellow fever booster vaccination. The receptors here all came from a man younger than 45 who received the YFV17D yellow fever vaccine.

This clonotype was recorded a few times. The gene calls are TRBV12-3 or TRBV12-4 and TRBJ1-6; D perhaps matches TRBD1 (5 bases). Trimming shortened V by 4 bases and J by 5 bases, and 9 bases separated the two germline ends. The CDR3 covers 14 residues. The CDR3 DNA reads TGTGCCAGCAGTTGGGGCGGAAATAATTCACCCCTCCACTTT. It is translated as CASSWGGNNSPLHF.

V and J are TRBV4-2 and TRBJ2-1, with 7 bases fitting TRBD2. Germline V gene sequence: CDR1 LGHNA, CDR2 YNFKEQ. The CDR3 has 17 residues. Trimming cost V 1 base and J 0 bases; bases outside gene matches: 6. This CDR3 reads CASSQGDAGVSYNEQFF. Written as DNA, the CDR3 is TGTGCCAGCAGCCAAGGCGACGCGGGGGTCTCCTACAATGAGCAGTTCTTC.

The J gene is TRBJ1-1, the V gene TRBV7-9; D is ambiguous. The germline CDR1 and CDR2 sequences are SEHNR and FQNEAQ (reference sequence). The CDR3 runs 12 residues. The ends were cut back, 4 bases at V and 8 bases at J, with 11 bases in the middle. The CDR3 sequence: CASSSEHREAFF. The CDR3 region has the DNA TGTGCCAGCAGCTCCGAACATCGGGAAGCTTTCTTT.